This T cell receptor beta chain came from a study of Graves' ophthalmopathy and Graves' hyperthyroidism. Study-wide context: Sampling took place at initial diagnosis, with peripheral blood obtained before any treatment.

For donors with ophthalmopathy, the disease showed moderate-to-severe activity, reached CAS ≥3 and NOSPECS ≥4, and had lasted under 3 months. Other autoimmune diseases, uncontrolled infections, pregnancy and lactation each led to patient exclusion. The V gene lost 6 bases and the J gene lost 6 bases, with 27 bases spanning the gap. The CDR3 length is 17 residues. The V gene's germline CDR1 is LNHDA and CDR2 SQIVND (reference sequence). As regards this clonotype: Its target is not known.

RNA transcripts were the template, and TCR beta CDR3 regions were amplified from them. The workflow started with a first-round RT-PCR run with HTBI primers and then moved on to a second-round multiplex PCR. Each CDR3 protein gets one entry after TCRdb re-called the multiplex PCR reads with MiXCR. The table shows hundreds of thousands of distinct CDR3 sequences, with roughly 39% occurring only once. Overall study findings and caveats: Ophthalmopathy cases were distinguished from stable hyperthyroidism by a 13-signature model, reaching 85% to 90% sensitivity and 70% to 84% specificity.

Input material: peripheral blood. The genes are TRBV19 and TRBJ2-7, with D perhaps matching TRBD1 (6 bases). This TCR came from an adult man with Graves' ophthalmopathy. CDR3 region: CASSPDRLGAYQGEQYF. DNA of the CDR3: TGTGCCAGTAGCCCGGACAGACTGGGGGCGTATCAAGGCGAGCAGTACTTC.